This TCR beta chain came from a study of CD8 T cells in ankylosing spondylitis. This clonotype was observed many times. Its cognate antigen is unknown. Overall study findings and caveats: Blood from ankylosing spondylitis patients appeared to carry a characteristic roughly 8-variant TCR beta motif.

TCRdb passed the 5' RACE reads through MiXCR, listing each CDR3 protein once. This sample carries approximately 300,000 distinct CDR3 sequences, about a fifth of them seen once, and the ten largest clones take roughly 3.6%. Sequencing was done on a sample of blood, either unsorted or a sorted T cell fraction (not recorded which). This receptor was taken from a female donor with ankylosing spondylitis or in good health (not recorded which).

This CDR3 reads CASSPGYISYNEQFF. CDR3 in DNA: TGTGCCAGCAGCCCGGGGTATATCTCATACAATGAGCAGTTCTTC. This sequence joins TRBV12-3 or TRBV12-4 and TRBJ2-1, with a possible D match to TRBD2 (5 bases). The CDR3 sequence is 15 residues long. V was clipped by 6 bases and J by 4 bases, with 16 bases between them.